This T cell receptor beta chain was sequenced during a study of tumor-infiltrating lymphocytes in localized non-small cell lung cancer. The table came from immunoSEQ multiplex PCR; TCRdb's copy has only in-frame clones and leaves some out. The table records 13,000 to 15,000 clones, approximately 71% of them present only once. The V and J ends lost 5 bases and 0 bases respectively, with 13 bases between them. This CDR3 has 16 amino acids. CDR1 is LGHNT and CDR2 is FRNRAP in the germline V gene. This clone has a handful of counts. The clonotype was recovered from a human donor with non-small cell lung cancer. Sequencing used uninvolved lung tissue not adjacent to the tumor. The rearrangement uses TRBV12-5 and TRBJ2-2; no reliable D call. As DNA, the CDR3 is TGTGCTAGTGGTAGAAATGCGCAGTCGAACACCGGGGAGCTGTTTTTT. It translates to CASGRNAQSNTGELFF.